The clone carrying this T cell receptor beta chain was seen at least ten times. The antigen is not known. Germline-derived CDR1 and CDR2 are GTSNPN and SVGIG (reference sequence). The CDR3 loop spans 14 amino acids. The V and J ends lost 3 bases and 2 bases, in that order; junction bases with no gene match: 4. The data were obtained in a study of T cells in Graves' hyperthyroidism and ophthalmopathy. The CDR3 regions of TCR beta were amplified from RNA transcripts. HTBI primers drove first-round RT-PCR of the TCR CDR3. TCRdb re-called the multiplex PCR reads with MiXCR, one entry per CDR3 protein. The profile shows hundreds of thousands of distinct CDR3 sequences, about 20% of them singletons. Study outcomes and limitations: Within blood appeared most thyroid clonotypes that had expanded above 0.001.

The receptor's source is a young man with Graves' ophthalmopathy. V usage is TRBV30 and J usage is TRBJ2-3, with 8 bases lining up with TRBD2. Sequencing input: blood. The CDR3 protein is CAWSRTSFTDTQYF. The CDR3 bases are TGTGCCTGGAGCAGGACTAGCTTCACAGATACGCAGTATTTT. Complete variable domain (other parts from reference TRBV30 and TRBJ2-3): SQTIHQWPATLVQPVGSPLSLECTVEGTSNPNLYWYRQAAGRGLQLLFYSVGIGQISSEVPQNLSASRPQDRQFILSSKKLLLSDSGFYLCAWSRTSFTDTQYFGPGTRLTVL.